This entry features one T cell receptor beta chain sequence. The germline V gene encodes CDR1 LNHDA and CDR2 SQIVND (reference sequence). This CDR3 has 12 residues. The V end lost 5 bases, the J end lost 1 base, and 5 bases lay between the germline ends. This sample is drawn from a study of blood T cell dynamics during melanoma immunotherapy. Stated time point: week 3, after first cycle of checkpoint inhibitor. Method: immunoSEQ multiplex PCR; TCRdb's copy keeps in-frame clones and lacks some. The table records about 12,000 clones, more than 75% of them present only once. The chain couples TRBV19 to TRBJ1-1; no clear D. The sequenced sample was blood, obtained from a patient treated with checkpoint blockade. The sequence was obtained from a human donor with melanoma. The CDR3 here is CASSRTNTEAFF. CDR3 coding DNA: TGTGCCAGTAGTCGCACGAACACTGAAGCTTTCTTT.